This T cell receptor beta chain was captured in a study of low-dose radiotherapy and immunotherapy resistance in tumors. Overall study: The study delivered 0.5 Gy per fraction every 2 weeks to Cohort 1, totaling 6.5 Gy. Daily intake of oral aspirin 300 mg by patients lasted four cycles and began on cycle 1 day 1.

In this sample, this clonotype turned up many times. Both TCRalpha and TCRbeta chains were reverse transcribed with V-gene-specific primers. It was with a constant-region primer and a V-primer adapter that TCRs were amplified over approximately 20 PCR cycles. Researchers amplified the isolated mRNA using in vitro transcription. A single record per CDR3 protein comes from TCRdb applying MiXCR to the reads. The sample carries tens of thousands of distinct CDR3 sequences, around a fifth recorded once. Regarding time point: after trial treatment. Treatment: LDRT plus nivolumab, ipilimumab, low-dose cyclophosphamide and aspirin (RACIN trial). Donors received a regimen that comprised nivolumab, ipilimumab, aspirin, low-dose cyclophosphamide and low-dose radiotherapy. V gave up 1 base and J gave up 5 bases; unmatched junction bases: 8. The CDR3 contains 17 residues. CDR1 is DFQATT and CDR2 is SNEGSKA in the germline V gene (reference sequence).

The chain uses TRBV20-1 and TRBJ2-1; 13 positions match TRBD2. The source of this sequence is a female donor with ovarian cancer. The sequencing here drew on PBMCs, taken after low-dose radiotherapy plus immunotherapy. This CDR3 is CSARAPGGLAGNNEQFF. CDR3 DNA: TGCAGTGCTAGAGCCCCCGGGGGACTAGCGGGAAACAATGAGCAGTTCTTC.